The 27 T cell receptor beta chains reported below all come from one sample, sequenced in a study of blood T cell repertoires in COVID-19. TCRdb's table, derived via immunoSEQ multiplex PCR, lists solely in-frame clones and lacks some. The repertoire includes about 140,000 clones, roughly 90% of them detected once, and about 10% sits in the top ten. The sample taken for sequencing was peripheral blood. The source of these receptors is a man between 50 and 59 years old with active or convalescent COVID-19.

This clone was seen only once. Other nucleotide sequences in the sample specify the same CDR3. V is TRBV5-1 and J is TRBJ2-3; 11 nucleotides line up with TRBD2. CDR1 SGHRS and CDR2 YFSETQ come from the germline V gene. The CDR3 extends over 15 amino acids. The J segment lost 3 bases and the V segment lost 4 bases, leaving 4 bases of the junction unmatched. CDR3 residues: CASSLGLAGTDTQYF. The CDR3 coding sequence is TGCGCCAGCAGCCTAGGACTAGCGGGTACAGATACGCAGTATTTT.

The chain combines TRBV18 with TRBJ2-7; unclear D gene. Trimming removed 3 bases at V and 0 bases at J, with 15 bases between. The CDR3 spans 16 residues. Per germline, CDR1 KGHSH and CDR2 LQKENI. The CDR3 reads CASSPRQASYSYEQYF. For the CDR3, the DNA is TGTGCCAGCTCACCGAGGCAAGCTTCCTACTCCTACGAGCAGTACTTC.

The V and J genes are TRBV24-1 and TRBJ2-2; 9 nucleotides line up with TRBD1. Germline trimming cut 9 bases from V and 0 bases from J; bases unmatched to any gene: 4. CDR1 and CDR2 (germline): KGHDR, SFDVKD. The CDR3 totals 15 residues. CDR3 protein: CATQTGGANTGELFF. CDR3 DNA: TGTGCCACCCAAACAGGGGGCGCGAACACCGGGGAGCTGTTTTTT.

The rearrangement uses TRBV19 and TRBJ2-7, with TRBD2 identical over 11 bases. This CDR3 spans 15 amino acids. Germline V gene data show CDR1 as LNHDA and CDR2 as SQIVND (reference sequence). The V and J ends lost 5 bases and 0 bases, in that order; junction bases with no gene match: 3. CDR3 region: CASSPGTSGSYEQYF. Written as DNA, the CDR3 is TGTGCCAGTAGTCCCGGGACTAGCGGCTCCTACGAGCAGTACTTC.

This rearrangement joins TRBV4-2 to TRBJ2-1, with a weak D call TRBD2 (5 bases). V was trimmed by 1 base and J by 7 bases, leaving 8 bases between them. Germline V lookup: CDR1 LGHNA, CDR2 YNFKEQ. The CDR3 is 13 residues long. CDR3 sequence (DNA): TGTGCCAGCAGCCAAGTCGGCGGGAATGAGCAGTTCTTC. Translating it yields CASSQVGGNEQFF.

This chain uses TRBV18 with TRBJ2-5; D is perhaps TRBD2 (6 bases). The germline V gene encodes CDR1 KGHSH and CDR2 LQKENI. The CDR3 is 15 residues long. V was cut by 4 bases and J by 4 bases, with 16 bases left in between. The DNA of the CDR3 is TGTGCCAGCTCACAAGATCTCGGGGGACGAGAGACCCAGTACTTC. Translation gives CASSQDLGGRETQYF.

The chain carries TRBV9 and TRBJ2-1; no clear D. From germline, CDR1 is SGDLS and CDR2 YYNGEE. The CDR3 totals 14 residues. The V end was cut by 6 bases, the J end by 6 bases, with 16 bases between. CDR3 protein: CASTYSPVGNEQFF. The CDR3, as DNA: TGTGCCAGCACGTACAGCCCGGTCGGCAATGAGCAGTTCTTC.

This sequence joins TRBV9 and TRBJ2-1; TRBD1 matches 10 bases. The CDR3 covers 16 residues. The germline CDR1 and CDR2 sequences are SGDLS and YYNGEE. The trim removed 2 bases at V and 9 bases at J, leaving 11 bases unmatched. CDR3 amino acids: CASSVRLDRGPGEQFF. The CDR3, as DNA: TGTGCCAGCAGCGTCCGCCTTGACAGGGGGCCCGGTGAGCAGTTCTTC.

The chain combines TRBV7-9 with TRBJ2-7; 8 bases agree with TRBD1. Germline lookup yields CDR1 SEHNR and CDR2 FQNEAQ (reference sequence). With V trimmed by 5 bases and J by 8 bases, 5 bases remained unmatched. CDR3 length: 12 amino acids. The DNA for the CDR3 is TGTGCCAGCAGCCCGACAGGGGAGCAGCAGTACTTC. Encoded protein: CASSPTGEQQYF.

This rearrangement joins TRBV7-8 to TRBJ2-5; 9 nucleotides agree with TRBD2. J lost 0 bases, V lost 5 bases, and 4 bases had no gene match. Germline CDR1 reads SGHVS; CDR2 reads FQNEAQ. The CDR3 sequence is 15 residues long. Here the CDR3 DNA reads TGTGCCAGCAGCGTACTAGCGGGTCACCAAGAGACCCAGTACTTC. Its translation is CASSVLAGHQETQYF.

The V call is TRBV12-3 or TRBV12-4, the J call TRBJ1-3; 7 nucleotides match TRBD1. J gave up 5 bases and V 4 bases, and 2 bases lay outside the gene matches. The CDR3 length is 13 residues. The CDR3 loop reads CASSSGQRNTIYF. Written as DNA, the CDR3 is TGTGCCAGCAGTTCGGGACAGAGAAACACCATATATTTT.

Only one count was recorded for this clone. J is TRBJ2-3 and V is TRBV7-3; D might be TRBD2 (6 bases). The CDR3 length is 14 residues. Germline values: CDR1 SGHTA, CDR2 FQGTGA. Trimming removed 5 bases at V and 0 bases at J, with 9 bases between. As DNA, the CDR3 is TGTGCCAGCAGCGACGGGACTAGCACAGATACGCAGTATTTT. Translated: CASSDGTSTDTQYF.

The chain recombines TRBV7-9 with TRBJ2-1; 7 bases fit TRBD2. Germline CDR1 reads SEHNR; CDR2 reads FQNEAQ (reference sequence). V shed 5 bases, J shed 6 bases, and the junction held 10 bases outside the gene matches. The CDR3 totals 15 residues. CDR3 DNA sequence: TGTGCCAGCAGCCGGACCAGCGGGATTTCCAATGAGCAGTTCTTC. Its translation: CASSRTSGISNEQFF.

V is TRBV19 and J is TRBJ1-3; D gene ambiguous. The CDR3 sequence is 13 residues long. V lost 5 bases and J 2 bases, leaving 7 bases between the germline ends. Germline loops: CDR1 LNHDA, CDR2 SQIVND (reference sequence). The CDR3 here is CASSPGAGNTIYF. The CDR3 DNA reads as TGTGCCAGTAGTCCCGGGGCTGGAAACACCATATATTTT.

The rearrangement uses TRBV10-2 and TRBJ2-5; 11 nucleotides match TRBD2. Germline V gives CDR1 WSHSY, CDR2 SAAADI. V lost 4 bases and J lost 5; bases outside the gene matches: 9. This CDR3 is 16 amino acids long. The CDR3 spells CASSVNSGRAWETQYF. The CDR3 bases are TGCGCCAGCAGTGTGAATAGCGGGAGGGCCTGGGAGACCCAGTACTTC.

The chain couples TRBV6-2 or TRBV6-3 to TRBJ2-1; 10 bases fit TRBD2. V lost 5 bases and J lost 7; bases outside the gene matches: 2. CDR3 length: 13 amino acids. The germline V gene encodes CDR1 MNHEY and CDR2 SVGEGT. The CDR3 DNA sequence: TGTGCCAGCAGTGCGACTAGCGGGAATGAGCAGTTCTTC. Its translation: CASSATSGNEQFF.

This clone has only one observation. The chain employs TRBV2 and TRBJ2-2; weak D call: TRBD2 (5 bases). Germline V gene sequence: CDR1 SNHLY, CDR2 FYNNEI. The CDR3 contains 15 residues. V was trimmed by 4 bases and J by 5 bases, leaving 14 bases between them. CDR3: CASSASPSGTGELFF. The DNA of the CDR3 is TGTGCCAGCAGTGCAAGTCCCTCGGGGACCGGGGAGCTGTTTTTT.

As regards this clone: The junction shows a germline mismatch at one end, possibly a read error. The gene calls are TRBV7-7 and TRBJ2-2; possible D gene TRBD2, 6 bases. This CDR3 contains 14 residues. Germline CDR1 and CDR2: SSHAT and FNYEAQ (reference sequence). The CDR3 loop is CASRTEGNTGELFF. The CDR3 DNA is TGTGCTAGCAGGACGGAGGGGAACACCGGGGAGCTGTTTTTT.

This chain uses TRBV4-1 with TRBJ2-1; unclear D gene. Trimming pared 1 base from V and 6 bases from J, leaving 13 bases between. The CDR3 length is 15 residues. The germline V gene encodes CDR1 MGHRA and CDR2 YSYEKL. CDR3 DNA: TGCGCCAGCAGCCAAGTAGCCGGGTTTAGCAATGAGCAGTTCTTC. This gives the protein CASSQVAGFSNEQFF.

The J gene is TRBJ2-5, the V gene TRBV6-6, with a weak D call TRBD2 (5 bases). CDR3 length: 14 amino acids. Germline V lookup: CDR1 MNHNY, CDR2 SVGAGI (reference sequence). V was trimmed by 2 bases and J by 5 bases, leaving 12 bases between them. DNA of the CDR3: TGTGCCAGCAGTTACGGTGGGGAGATGGAGACCCAGTACTTC. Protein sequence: CASSYGGEMETQYF.

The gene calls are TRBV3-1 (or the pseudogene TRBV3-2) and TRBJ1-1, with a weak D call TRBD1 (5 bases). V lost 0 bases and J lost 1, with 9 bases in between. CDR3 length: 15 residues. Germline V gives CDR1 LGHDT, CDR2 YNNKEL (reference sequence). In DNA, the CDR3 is TGTGCCAGCAGCCAAGATGCAGGGTCGAACACTGAAGCTTTCTTT. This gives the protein CASSQDAGSNTEAFF.

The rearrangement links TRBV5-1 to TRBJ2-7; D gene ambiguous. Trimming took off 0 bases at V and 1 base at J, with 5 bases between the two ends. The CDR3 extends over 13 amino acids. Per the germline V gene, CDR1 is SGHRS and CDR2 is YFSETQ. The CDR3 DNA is TGCGCCAGCAGCTTGGGCCAGTCCTACGAGCAGTACTTC. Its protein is CASSLGQSYEQYF.

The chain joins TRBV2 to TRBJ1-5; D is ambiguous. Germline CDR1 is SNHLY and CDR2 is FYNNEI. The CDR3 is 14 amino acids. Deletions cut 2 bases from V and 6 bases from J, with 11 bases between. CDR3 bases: TGTGCCAGCAGTGAATGGTACCGCGCTCAGCCCCAGCATTTT. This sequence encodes CASSEWYRAQPQHF.

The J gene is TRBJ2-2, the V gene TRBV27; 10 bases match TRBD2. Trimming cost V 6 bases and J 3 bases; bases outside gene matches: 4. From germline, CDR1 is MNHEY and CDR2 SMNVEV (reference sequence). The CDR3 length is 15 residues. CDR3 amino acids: CASSPSGSYTGELFF. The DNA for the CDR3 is TGTGCCAGCAGCCCTAGCGGGAGTTACACCGGGGAGCTGTTTTTT.

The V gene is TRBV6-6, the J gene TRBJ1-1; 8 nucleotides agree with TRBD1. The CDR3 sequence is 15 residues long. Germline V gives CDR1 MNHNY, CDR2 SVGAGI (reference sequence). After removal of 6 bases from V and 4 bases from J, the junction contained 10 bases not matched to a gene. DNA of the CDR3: TGTGCCAGCAGGGGAAGGACAGGGCCGAGCACTGAAGCTTTCTTT. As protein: CASRGRTGPSTEAFF.

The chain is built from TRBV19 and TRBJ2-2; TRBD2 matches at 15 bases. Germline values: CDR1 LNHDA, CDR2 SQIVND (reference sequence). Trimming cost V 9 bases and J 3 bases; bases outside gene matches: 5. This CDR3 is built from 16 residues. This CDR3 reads CASRTSGRADTGELFF. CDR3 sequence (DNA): TGTGCCAGCCGGACTAGCGGGAGGGCCGACACCGGGGAGCTGTTTTTT.

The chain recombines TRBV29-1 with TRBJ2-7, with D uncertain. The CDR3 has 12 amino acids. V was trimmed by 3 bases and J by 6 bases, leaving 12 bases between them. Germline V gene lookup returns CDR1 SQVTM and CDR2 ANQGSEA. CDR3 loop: CSVEVASSEQYF. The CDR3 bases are TGCAGCGTTGAGGTGGCTAGTAGCGAGCAGTACTTC.